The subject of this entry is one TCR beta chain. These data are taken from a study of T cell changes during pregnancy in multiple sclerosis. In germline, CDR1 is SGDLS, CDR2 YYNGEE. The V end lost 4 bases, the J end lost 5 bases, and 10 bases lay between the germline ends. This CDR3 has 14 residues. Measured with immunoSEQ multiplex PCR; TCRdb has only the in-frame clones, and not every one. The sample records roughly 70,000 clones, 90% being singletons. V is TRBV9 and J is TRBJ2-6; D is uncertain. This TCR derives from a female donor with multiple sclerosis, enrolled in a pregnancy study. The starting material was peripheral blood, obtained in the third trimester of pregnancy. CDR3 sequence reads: CASSTRAWANVLTF. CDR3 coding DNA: TGTGCCAGCAGCACCCGAGCGTGGGCCAACGTCCTGACTTTC.